One sample yielded the 4 T cell receptor beta chains listed below, sequenced in a study of T cell changes during pregnancy in multiple sclerosis. The data were produced by immunoSEQ multiplex PCR, yet TCRdb's version contains in-frame clones alone and is incomplete. The sample holds approximately 110,000 clones, approximately 89% seen once. Sequences were derived from peripheral blood, sampled after pregnancy. Source of these receptors: a female donor with multiple sclerosis, enrolled in a pregnancy study.

This clone came up once. The rearrangement uses TRBV13 and TRBJ2-7, with a weak D call TRBD2 (7 bases). V gave up 1 base and J gave up 6 bases, with 16 bases separating them. The CDR3 length is 15 residues. Germline V gene lookup returns CDR1 PRHDT and CDR2 FYEKMQ (reference sequence). The CDR3 bases are TGTGCCAGCAGCTTAGCGGACCGGGGGGCGGCCGAGCAGTACTTC. Amino acid sequence: CASSLADRGAAEQYF.

This clone was seen only a few times. The chain's CDR3 is CASSLEPQGATHQPQHF. The CDR3 coding sequence is TGTGCCAGCAGCTTAGAGCCGCAGGGGGCGACCCATCAGCCCCAGCATTTT. The chain combines TRBV7-8 with TRBJ1-5, with TRBD1 identical over 8 bases. The CDR3 consists of 17 residues. Trimming cost V 1 base and J 5 bases; bases outside gene matches: 10. Germline V gene lookup returns CDR1 SGHVS and CDR2 FQNEAQ.

This chain joins TRBV9 and TRBJ2-5, with 11 bases aligning to TRBD2. After removal of 1 base from V and 5 bases from J, the junction contained 19 bases not matched to a gene. CDR3 length equals 20 residues. CDR1 and CDR2 (germline): SGDLS, YYNGEE. For the CDR3, the DNA is TGTGCCAGCAGCGTAACCCCCCTAGCGGGGGGCCTCGCGTCACAGGAGACCCAGTACTTC. Its protein is CASSVTPLAGGLASQETQYF.

Here the CDR3 reads CASQDPGTGSYEQYF. The CDR3 nucleotides are TGTGCCAGCCAAGACCCCGGGACAGGCAGCTACGAGCAGTACTTC. The V gene is TRBV6-5, the J gene TRBJ2-7; 8 nucleotides match TRBD1. This CDR3 spans 15 amino acids. Germline V gene lookup returns CDR1 MNHEY and CDR2 SVGAGI. The trim removed 8 bases at V and 3 bases at J, leaving 12 bases unmatched.